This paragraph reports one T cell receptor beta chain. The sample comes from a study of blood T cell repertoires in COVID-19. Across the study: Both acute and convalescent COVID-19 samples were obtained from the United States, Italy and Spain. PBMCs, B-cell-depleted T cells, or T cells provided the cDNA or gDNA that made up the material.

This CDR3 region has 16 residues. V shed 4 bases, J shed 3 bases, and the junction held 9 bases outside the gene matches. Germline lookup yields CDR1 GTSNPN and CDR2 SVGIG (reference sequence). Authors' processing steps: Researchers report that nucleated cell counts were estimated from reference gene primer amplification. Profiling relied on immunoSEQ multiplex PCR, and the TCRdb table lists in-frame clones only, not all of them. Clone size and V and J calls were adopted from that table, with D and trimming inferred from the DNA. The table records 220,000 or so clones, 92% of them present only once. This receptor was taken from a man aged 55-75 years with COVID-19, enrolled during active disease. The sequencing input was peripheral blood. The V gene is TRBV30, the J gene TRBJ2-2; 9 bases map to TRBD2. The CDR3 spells CAWIKAGGHYTGELFF. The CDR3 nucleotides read TGTGCCTGGATCAAAGCGGGGGGCCACTACACCGGGGAGCTGTTTTTT.